A single sample is the source of the 24 T cell receptor beta chains below, sequenced in a study of blood T cells in healthy people across ages. Through a sample-barcoded 5' primer and a J-beta primer mix, a second PCR was run for roughly 6 to 12 cycles. Via MiXCR, TCRdb re-called the 5' RACE reads, giving one row per CDR3 protein. The table lists 710,000 or so distinct CDR3 sequences, roughly 20% of them singletons. What was sequenced was blood. The receptors shown here come from an older man in good health.

The chain recombines TRBV12-3 or TRBV12-4 with TRBJ2-7, with D unresolved. This CDR3 has 14 amino acids. Trimming pared 6 bases from V and 5 bases from J, leaving 17 bases between. CDR3 protein: CASSPTGLRNEQYV. In DNA, the CDR3 is TGTGCCAGCAGCCCGACGGGCCTTCGGAACGAGCAGTACGTC.

This clonotype has ten or more counts. This rearrangement joins TRBV20-1 to TRBJ1-2; TRBD1 agrees at 8 bases. The germline V gene encodes CDR1 DFQATT and CDR2 SNEGSKA (reference sequence). The CDR3 has 14 amino acids. Trimming cost V 4 bases and J 3 bases; bases outside gene matches: 7. This CDR3 is CSATAGTGHYGYTF. The CDR3 nucleotides read TGCAGTGCTACAGCCGGGACAGGCCACTATGGCTACACCTTC.

The chain recombines TRBV28 with TRBJ2-7; D is tentatively TRBD1 or TRBD2 (5 bases each). Germline V gives CDR1 MDHEN, CDR2 SYDVKM. CDR3 size: 15 residues. The germline V and J ends were trimmed by 1 base and 7 bases, with 17 bases remaining between them. CDR3 sequence: CASSLSGTRREEQYF. For the CDR3, the DNA is TGTGCCAGCAGTTTATCAGGGACCCGAAGGGAGGAGCAGTACTTC. Using reference TRBV28 and TRBJ2-7 for the parts outside the CDR3, the full variable domain is DVKVTQSSRYLVKRTGEKVFLECVQDMDHENMFWYRQDPGLGLRLIYFSYDVKMKEKGDIPEGYSVSREKKERFSLILESASTNQTSMYLCASSLSGTRREEQYFGPGTRLTVT.

The V and J genes are TRBV24-1 and TRBJ2-3; D not certain. Germline V lookup: CDR1 KGHDR, CDR2 SFDVKD. CDR3 length: 16 amino acids. Trimming pared 1 base from V and 1 base from J, leaving 11 bases between. The CDR3 protein is CATSDLAFKGTDTQYF. The CDR3 region has the DNA TGTGCCACCAGTGATTTAGCGTTTAAGGGCACAGATACGCAGTATTTT.

This chain joins TRBV5-8 and TRBJ1-4, with 10 nucleotides matching TRBD1. Unmatched junction bases numbered 7, after V lost 4 bases and J lost 7 bases. CDR1 SGHTS and CDR2 YDEGEE come from the germline V gene. The CDR3 sequence is 15 residues long. The CDR3 coding sequence is TGTGCCAGCAGCCAATACGGGACAGGGGTTGAAAAACTGTTTTTT. The encoded protein is CASSQYGTGVEKLFF. Supplemented by reference TRBV5-8 and TRBJ1-4, the full variable domain reads EAGVTQSPTHLIKTRGQQATLRCSPISGHTSVYWYQQALGLGLQFLLWYDEGEERNRGNFPPRFSGRQFPNYSSELNVNALELEDSALYLCASSQYGTGVEKLFFGSGTQLSVL.

This clonotype has at least ten counts. V is TRBV10-3 and J is TRBJ2-5; 12 bases agree with TRBD2. Germline CDR1 reads ENHRY; CDR2 reads SYGVKD. Losses at the gene ends were 5 bases for V and 0 bases for J; bases not matched to a gene: 1. CDR3 length: 15 residues. In DNA, the CDR3 is TGTGCCATCAGTTCTAGCGGGGGGGACCAAGAGACCCAGTACTTC. Translating it yields CAISSSGGDQETQYF.

This clonotype was counted between two and nine times. CDR3 protein: CASSVDRRYEQYF. As DNA, the CDR3 is TGCGCCAGCAGCGTGGACAGACGATACGAGCAGTACTTC. The gene calls are TRBV5-1 and TRBJ2-7; D perhaps matches TRBD1 (6 bases). V was pared by 4 bases and J by 4 bases, with 12 bases between. Germline V lookup: CDR1 SGHRS, CDR2 YFSETQ. CDR3 length equals 13 residues.

This chain uses TRBV15 with TRBJ2-7; 7 bases are a match to TRBD2. J lost 2 bases, V lost 1 base, and 5 bases had no gene match. The CDR3 totals 15 residues. Germline V lookup: CDR1 LNHNV, CDR2 YYDKDF (reference sequence). The CDR3 here is CATSRGVTSAYEQYV. CDR3 sequence (DNA): TGTGCCACCAGCAGAGGAGTTACTAGCGCCTACGAGCAGTACGTC.

This chain connects TRBV11-2 to TRBJ1-5; D is unclear. The CDR3 has 20 amino acids. From germline, CDR1 is SGHAT and CDR2 FQNNGV. V dropped 2 bases and J dropped 0 bases, with 23 bases sitting between them. Here the CDR3 reads CASSLPFPGQNEYSNQPQHF. CDR3 bases: TGTGCCAGCAGCTTACCTTTCCCCGGCCAAAACGAATATAGCAATCAGCCCCAGCATTTT. The full variable domain, with the rest looked up from reference TRBV11-2 and TRBJ1-5, is EAGVAQSPRYKIIEKRQSVAFWCNPISGHATLYWYQQILGQGPKLLIQFQNNGVVDDSQLPKDRFSAERLKGVDSTLKIQPAKLEDSAVYLCASSLPFPGQNEYSNQPQHFGDGTRLSIL.

Details on this clonotype: This may stem from a read error, because a much larger clone lies one nucleotide away. This chain connects TRBV20-1 to TRBJ2-5; D call uncertain. The J call is uncertain, as TRBJ2-7 better fits the DNA end. The CDR3 is made up of 13 amino acids. The germline gives CDR1 DFQATT, CDR2 SNEGSKA (reference sequence). In DNA, the CDR3 is TGCATTGCTCCCGTGAACAGCGCGAGCGAGCAGTACTTC. It codes for CIAPVNSASEQYF.

This clonotype was counted a few times. Sequence at one end of the junction differs from germline and may be a read error. This chain uses TRBV3-1 with TRBJ2-3, with 9 bases that match TRBD2. CDR1 LGHDT and CDR2 YNNKEL come from the germline V gene (reference sequence). The CDR3 runs 16 residues. The CDR3 spells CASSQDGLAGPDTQYF. The CDR3 DNA reads TGTGCCAGCAGTCAAGACGGCCTAGCGGGGCCAGATACGCAGTATTTT.

The rearrangement joins TRBV6-1 to TRBJ1-2, with 8 bases lining up with TRBD1. The V and J ends lost 3 bases and 2 bases, in that order; junction bases with no gene match: 5. Germline lookup yields CDR1 MNHNS and CDR2 SASEGT. The CDR3 extends over 15 amino acids. Here the CDR3 reads CASSDRDRPNYGYTF. In DNA, the CDR3 is TGTGCCAGCAGTGATCGGGACAGGCCCAACTATGGCTACACCTTC.

The chain recombines TRBV20-1 with TRBJ1-1, with D uncertain. The ends were cut back, 6 bases at V and 7 bases at J, with 12 bases in the middle. CDR1 DFQATT and CDR2 SNEGSKA come from the germline V gene (reference sequence). CDR3 length: 11 amino acids. The CDR3 spells CSAYGQDEAFF. The CDR3 DNA reads TGCAGTGCCTACGGCCAGGATGAAGCTTTCTTT.

The rearrangement uses TRBV15 and TRBJ2-2; 11 positions match TRBD2. This CDR3 is built from 19 residues. CDR1 and CDR2 from the germline V gene are LNHNV and YYDKDF (reference sequence). V shed 0 bases, J shed 0 bases, and the junction held 6 bases outside the gene matches. CDR3 loop: CATSRDHLAGGSNTGELFF. The CDR3, as DNA: TGTGCCACCAGCAGAGATCACCTAGCGGGAGGATCGAACACCGGGGAGCTGTTTTTT.

This clonotype has a handful of counts. V and J are TRBV24-1 and TRBJ2-3; D gene uncertain. This CDR3 comprises 13 residues. Trimming took off 4 bases at V and 11 bases at J, with 15 bases between the two ends. Germline V gene sequence: CDR1 KGHDR, CDR2 SFDVKD. CDR3 in DNA: TGTGCCACCAGTGACCCCGGATTGATTAGGCAGTATTTT. This translates into CATSDPGLIRQYF.

Notes on this clonotype: This sequence may be a read error, since a much larger clone differs from it by one base. The chain links TRBV7-9 to TRBJ2-5; tentatively, D is TRBD1 or TRBD2 (6 bases each). CDR3 length equals 15 residues. CDR1 is SEHNR, CDR2 FQNEAQ, per germline (reference sequence). CDR3 DNA: TGTGCCAGCAGCTTACACGGGGGCCTTTGGGAGACCCAGTGCTTC. It is translated as CASSLHGGLWETQCF.

The sample holds a few counts of this clonotype. This sequence joins TRBV5-1 and TRBJ2-3; the D call may be TRBD1 or TRBD2 (5 bases each). Germline V gene data show CDR1 as SGHRS and CDR2 as YFSETQ. This CDR3 has 15 amino acids. Between the trimmed V and J ends, which lost 0 bases and 2 bases, there was a span of 10 bases. The CDR3, as DNA: TGCGCCAGCAGCTTGGCTAGGGACCACACAGATACGCAGTATTTT. Its protein is CASSLARDHTDTQYF.

The CDR3 reads CASTDRVTQYF. The CDR3 DNA follows: TGTGCCAGCACAGACAGGGTCACGCAGTATTTT. V usage is TRBV7-8 and J usage is TRBJ2-3, with 7 nucleotides matching TRBD1. The CDR3 runs to 11 residues. Germline assignment: CDR1 SGHVS and CDR2 FQNEAQ. J was trimmed by 9 bases and V by 7 bases; bases with no gene match: 4.

This sequence joins TRBV7-2 and TRBJ1-4; D is uncertain. Germline V CDR1 and CDR2: SGHTA, FQGNSA. The CDR3 sequence is 15 residues long. With 2 bases removed from V and 6 bases from J, the gap between germline ends came to 13 bases. The CDR3 DNA sequence: TGTGCCAGCAGCTTACGTTACGGATTTGATGAAAAACTGTTTTTT. Its translation: CASSLRYGFDEKLFF. Supplemented by reference TRBV7-2 and TRBJ1-4, the full variable domain reads GAGVSQSPSNKVTEKGKDVELRCDPISGHTALYWYRQSLGQGLEFLIYFQGNSAPDKSGLPSDRFSAERTGGSVSTLTIQRTQQEDSAVYLCASSLRYGFDEKLFFGSGTQLSVL.

This clonotype showed up just a few times. The rearrangement uses TRBV20-1 and TRBJ1-5; D not resolved. CDR1 is DFQATT and CDR2 is SNEGSKA in the germline V gene (reference sequence). The CDR3 extends over 13 amino acids. V was pared by 7 bases and J by 1 base, with 11 bases between. CDR3 region: CSVREASNQPQHF. CDR3 nucleotides: TGCAGTGTTCGCGAGGCGAGCAATCAGCCCCAGCATTTT.

This clonotype was counted ten times or more. The J gene is TRBJ2-1, the V gene TRBV28; 9 nucleotides align to TRBD2. V was pared by 5 bases and J by 4 bases, with 9 bases of the junction left unmatched. The germline V gene has CDR1 MDHEN and CDR2 SYDVKM. This CDR3 contains 16 residues. The CDR3 is CASSLSGSGGYNEQFF. As DNA, the CDR3 is TGTGCCAGCAGTCTCTCCGGGAGCGGGGGGTACAATGAGCAGTTCTTC.

The V gene is TRBV20-1, the J gene TRBJ2-5, with no clear D. The J call is in doubt because the DNA end fits TRBJ2-7 better. The CDR3 has 12 residues. CDR1 and CDR2 (germline): DFQATT, SNEGSKA (reference sequence). This chain's CDR3 is CSARADSYEQYF. CDR3 bases: TGCAGTGCTAGGGCAGATTCCTACGAGCAGTACTTC.

The chain carries TRBV6-6 and TRBJ1-2; D remains unclear. The length of the CDR3 is 13 residues. Germline lookup yields CDR1 MNHNY and CDR2 SVGAGI (reference sequence). Deletions cut 8 bases from V and 8 bases from J, with 18 bases between. The CDR3, as DNA: TGTGCCAGCTCGGCCGAAAGAGTAGGCGGCTACACCTTC. It yields the protein CASSAERVGGYTF.

Turning to this clonotype: The junction differs from germline at one of its ends, possibly a read error. The chain has TRBV6-5 and TRBJ1-4; 8 bases agree with TRBD1. CDR3 length: 17 residues. Looked up from germline, CDR1 is MNHEY and CDR2 is SVGAGI. The CDR3 DNA sequence: TGTGCCGGCAGTTACGACGCAGGGACAGGCGGAATTGAAAAACTGCTTTTT. Protein: CAGSYDAGTGGIEKLLF.